Detailed here is one TCR beta chain. What it recognizes is unknown. Terminally differentiated effector memory CD45RA+ cells were left out of the naive CD8 fraction, which was CD45RO-negative and positively selected for CCR7. The entry originates in a study of shared clonotypes between healthy human individuals. Study-wide results and caveats: Tissues were not sampled, only blood, and their repertoires likely differ. Inspection by rarefaction showed sorted-subset sequencing to be incomplete despite large depth.

This table comes from immunoSEQ multiplex PCR, and its TCRdb copy is limited to in-frame clones, with some not included. Of approximately 840,000 clones in the sample, about 97% were seen once. The germline V gene encodes CDR1 LNHDA and CDR2 SQIVND (reference sequence). V was pared by 3 bases and J by 2 bases, with 12 bases between. The CDR3 consists of 15 residues. This chain connects TRBV19 to TRBJ2-3, with a weak D call TRBD2 (6 bases). Sequencing input: naive CD8+ T cells sorted from blood. The TCR sequence derives from a man aged 30 to 45 in good health. CDR3 region: CASSIWLADTDTQYF. The CDR3 DNA follows: TGTGCCAGTAGTATCTGGTTAGCGGACACAGATACGCAGTATTTT.